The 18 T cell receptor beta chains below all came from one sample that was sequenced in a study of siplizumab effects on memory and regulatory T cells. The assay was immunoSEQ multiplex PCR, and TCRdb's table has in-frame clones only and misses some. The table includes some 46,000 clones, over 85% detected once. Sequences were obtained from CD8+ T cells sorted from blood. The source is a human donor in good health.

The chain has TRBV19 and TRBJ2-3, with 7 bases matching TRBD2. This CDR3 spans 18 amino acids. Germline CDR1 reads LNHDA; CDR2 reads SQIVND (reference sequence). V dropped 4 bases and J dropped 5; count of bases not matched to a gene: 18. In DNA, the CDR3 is TGTGCCAGTAGTACCAACCCCAGACCCCGGGAGGCGGTAGATACGCAGTATTTT. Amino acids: CASSTNPRPREAVDTQYF.

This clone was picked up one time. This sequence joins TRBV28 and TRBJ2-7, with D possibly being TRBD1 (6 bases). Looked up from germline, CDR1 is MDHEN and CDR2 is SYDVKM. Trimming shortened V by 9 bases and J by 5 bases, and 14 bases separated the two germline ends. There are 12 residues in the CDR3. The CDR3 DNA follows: TGTGCCAGTTTAGGGGGAAAAAACGAGCAGTACTTC. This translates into CASLGGKNEQYF. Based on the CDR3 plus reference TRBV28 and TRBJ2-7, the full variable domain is DVKVTQSSRYLVKRTGEKVFLECVQDMDHENMFWYRQDPGLGLRLIYFSYDVKMKEKGDIPEGYSVSREKKERFSLILESASTNQTSMYLCASLGGKNEQYFGPGTRLTVT.

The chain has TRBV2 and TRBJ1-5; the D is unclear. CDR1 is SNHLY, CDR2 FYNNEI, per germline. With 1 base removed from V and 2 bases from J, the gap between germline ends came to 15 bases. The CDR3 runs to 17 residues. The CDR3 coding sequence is TGTGCCAGCAGTGAAGATTTCACCGGGGTTGGCAATCAGCCCCAGCATTTT. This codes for CASSEDFTGVGNQPQHF.

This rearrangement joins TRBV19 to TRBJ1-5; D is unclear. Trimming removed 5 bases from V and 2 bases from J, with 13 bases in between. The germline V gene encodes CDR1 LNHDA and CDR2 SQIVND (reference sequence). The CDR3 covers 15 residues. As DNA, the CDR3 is TGTGCCAGTAGTCTCATGATACGGGGCAATCAGCCCCAGCATTTT. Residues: CASSLMIRGNQPQHF.

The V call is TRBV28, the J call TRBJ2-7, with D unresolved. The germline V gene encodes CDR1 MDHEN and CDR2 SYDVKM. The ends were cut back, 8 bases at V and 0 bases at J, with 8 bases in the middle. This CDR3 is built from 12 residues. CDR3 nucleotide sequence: TGTGCCAGCTTATCGTTCTCCTACGAGCAGTACTTC. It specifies CASLSFSYEQYF.

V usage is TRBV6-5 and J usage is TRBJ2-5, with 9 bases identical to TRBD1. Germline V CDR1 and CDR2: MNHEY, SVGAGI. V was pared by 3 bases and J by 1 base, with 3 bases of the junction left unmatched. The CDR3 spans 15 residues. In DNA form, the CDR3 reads TGTGCCAGCAGTTATCGGGACAGGGCCCAAGAGACCCAGTACTTC. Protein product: CASSYRDRAQETQYF.

The CDR3 nucleotides read TGTGCCAGCAGTTTTCTGTTGGACGGAATCTCCTACGAGCAGTACTTC. As protein: CASSFLLDGISYEQYF. The chain carries TRBV28 and TRBJ2-7; D is uncertain. This CDR3 comprises 16 residues. CDR1 is MDHEN and CDR2 is SYDVKM in the germline V gene. V was pared by 3 bases and J by 0 bases, with 15 bases between.

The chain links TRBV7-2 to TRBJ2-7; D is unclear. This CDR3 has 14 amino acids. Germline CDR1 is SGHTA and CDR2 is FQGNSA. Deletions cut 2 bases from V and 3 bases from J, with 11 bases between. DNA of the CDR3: TGTGCCAGCAGCTTAAGAGGCCTAATCTACGAGCAGTACTTC. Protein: CASSLRGLIYEQYF.

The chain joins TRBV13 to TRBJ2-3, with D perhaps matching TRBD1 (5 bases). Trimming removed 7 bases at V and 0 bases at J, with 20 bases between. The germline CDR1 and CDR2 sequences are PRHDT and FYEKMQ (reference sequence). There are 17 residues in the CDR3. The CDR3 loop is CASTLELQGGSTDTQYF. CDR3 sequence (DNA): TGTGCCAGCACCTTGGAACTCCAGGGTGGGAGCACAGATACGCAGTATTTT.

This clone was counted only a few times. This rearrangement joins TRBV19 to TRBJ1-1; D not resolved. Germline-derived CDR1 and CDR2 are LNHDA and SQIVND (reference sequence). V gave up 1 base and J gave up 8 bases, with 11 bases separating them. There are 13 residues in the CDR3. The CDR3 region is CASSIGWAEEAFF. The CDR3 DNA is TGTGCCAGTAGTATAGGGTGGGCAGAAGAAGCTTTCTTT.

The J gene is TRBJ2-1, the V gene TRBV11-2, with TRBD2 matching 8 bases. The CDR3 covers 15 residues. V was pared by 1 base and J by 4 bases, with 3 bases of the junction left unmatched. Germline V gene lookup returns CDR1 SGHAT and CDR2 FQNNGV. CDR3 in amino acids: CASSLVSGDYNEQFF. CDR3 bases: TGTGCCAGCAGCTTAGTTAGCGGGGATTACAATGAGCAGTTCTTC.

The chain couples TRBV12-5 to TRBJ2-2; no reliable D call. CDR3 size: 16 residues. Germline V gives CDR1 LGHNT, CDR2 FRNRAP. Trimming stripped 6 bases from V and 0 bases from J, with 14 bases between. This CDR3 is CASGSTINSNTGELFF. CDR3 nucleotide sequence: TGTGCTAGTGGCTCTACAATTAATTCGAACACCGGGGAGCTGTTTTTT. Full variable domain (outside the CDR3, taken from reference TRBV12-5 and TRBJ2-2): DARVTQTPRHKVTEMGQEVTMRCQPILGHNTVFWYRQTMMQGLELLAYFRNRAPLDDSGMPKDRFSAEMPDATLATLKIQPSEPRDSAVYFCASGSTINSNTGELFFGEGSRLTVL.

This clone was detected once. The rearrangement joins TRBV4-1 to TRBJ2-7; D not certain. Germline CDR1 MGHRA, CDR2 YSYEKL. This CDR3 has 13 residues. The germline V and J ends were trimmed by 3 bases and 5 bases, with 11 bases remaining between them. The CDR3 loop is CASSQHFRDEQYF. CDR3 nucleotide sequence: TGCGCCAGCAGCCAGCATTTTCGGGACGAGCAGTACTTC.

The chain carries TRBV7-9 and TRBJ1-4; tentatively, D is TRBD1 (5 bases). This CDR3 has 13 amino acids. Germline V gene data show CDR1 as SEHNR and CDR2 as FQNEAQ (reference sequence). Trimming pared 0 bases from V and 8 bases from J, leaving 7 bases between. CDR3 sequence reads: CASSLAGDEKLFF. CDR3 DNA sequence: TGTGCCAGCAGCTTAGCTGGGGACGAAAAACTGTTTTTT.

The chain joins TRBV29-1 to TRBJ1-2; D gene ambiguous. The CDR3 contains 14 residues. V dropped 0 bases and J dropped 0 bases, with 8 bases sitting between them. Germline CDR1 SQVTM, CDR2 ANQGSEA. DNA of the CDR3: TGCAGCGTTGAAGATCGGGCTACTAACTATGGCTACACCTTC. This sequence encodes CSVEDRATNYGYTF. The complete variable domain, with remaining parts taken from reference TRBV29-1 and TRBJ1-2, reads SAVISQKPSRDICQRGTSLTIQCQVDSQVTMMFWYRQQPGQSLTLIATANQGSEATYESGFVIDKFPISRPNLTFSTLTVSNMSPEDSSIYLCSVEDRATNYGYTFGSGTRLTVV.

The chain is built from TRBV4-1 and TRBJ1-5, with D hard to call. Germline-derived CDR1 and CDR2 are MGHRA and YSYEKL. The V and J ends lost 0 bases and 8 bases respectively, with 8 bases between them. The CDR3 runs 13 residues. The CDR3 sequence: CASSQDRSEPQHF. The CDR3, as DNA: TGCGCCAGCAGCCAAGATCGGTCCGAGCCCCAGCATTTT.

The CDR3 loop reads CASSWGTGGFYEQYF. The CDR3 DNA sequence: TGTGCCAGCAGCTGGGGGACAGGGGGCTTCTACGAGCAGTACTTC. This sequence joins TRBV7-9 and TRBJ2-7; 12 bases match TRBD1. The CDR3 length is 15 residues. CDR1 is SEHNR, CDR2 FQNEAQ, per germline (reference sequence). With 4 bases clipped from V and 3 bases from J, the junction kept 4 bases outside the gene matches.

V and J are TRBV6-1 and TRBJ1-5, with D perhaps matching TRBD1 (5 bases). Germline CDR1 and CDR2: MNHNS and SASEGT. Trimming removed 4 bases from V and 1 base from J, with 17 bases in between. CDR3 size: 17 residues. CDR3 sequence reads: CASSATHRGGSNQPQHF. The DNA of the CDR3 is TGTGCCAGCAGTGCCACTCACCGGGGGGGGAGCAATCAGCCCCAGCATTTT.